This entry lists 20 T cell receptor beta chains sequenced from one sample in a study of blood T cell repertoires in COVID-19. The data were produced by immunoSEQ multiplex PCR, yet TCRdb's version contains in-frame clones alone and is incomplete. The data hold about 300,000 clones, with roughly 84% observed a single time. The material sequenced was peripheral blood. These receptors were obtained from a human donor with COVID-19, enrolled during active disease. The donor label of this sample is uncertain.

This rearrangement joins TRBV28 to TRBJ1-2; D gene uncertain. Germline V gives CDR1 MDHEN, CDR2 SYDVKM. This CDR3 region has 13 residues. V gave up 3 bases and J gave up 1 base, with 6 bases separating them. The CDR3 bases are TGTGCCAGCAGTTTTAGTGGTAACTATGGCTACACCTTC. The encoded protein is CASSFSGNYGYTF.

This chain uses TRBV20-1 with TRBJ2-7, with TRBD2 identical over 9 bases. Germline V gives CDR1 DFQATT, CDR2 SNEGSKA (reference sequence). The CDR3 extends over 13 amino acids. The trim removed 3 bases at V and 4 bases at J, leaving 4 bases unmatched. CDR3 sequence reads: CSASSGREYEQYF. The CDR3 nucleotides are TGCAGTGCTAGTAGCGGGAGAGAATACGAGCAGTACTTC.

The rearrangement links TRBV20-1 to TRBJ1-4; no definite D call. Trimming shortened V by 3 bases and J by 1 base, and 6 bases separated the two germline ends. Germline V gene data show CDR1 as DFQATT and CDR2 as SNEGSKA (reference sequence). CDR3 size: 13 residues. The CDR3 reads CSASFITNEKLFF. In DNA form, the CDR3 reads TGCAGTGCTAGTTTCATAACTAATGAAAAACTGTTTTTT.

As regards this clone: At one end, the junction sequence differs from germline, possibly due to a read error. The chain combines TRBV7-7 with TRBJ2-5, with D unclear. Germline V gene sequence: CDR1 SSHAT, CDR2 FNYEAQ (reference sequence). The CDR3 totals 15 residues. CDR3 nucleotides: TGTGCTAGCAGCTTAGTGTGGCGACCCGGGGAGACCCAGTACTTC. Protein product: CASSLVWRPGETQYF.

The V call is TRBV7-3, the J call TRBJ2-3, with 14 bases fitting TRBD2. Germline V CDR1 and CDR2: SGHTA, FQGTGA. This CDR3 has 18 amino acids. Losses at the gene ends were 11 bases for V and 3 bases for J; bases not matched to a gene: 16. CDR3 in DNA: TGTGCCTCCAGCCAGGGGACTAGCGGGAGAAGGGTGACAGATACGCAGTATTTT. Translating gives CASSQGTSGRRVTDTQYF.

Only a few counts were recorded for this clone. This chain joins TRBV20-1 and TRBJ2-1, with 7 bases matching TRBD2. Germline CDR1 reads DFQATT; CDR2 reads SNEGSKA (reference sequence). V lost 3 bases, J lost 15 bases, and 8 bases stayed unmatched. The CDR3 has 11 amino acids. The CDR3 loop reads CSASGGGDRFF. DNA of the CDR3: TGCAGTGCTAGTGGGGGAGGGGATCGGTTCTTC.

This chain links TRBV5-1 with TRBJ2-1; 13 nucleotides match TRBD2. The CDR3 has 16 residues. Germline V lookup: CDR1 SGHRS, CDR2 YFSETQ. J was trimmed by 10 bases and V by 2 bases; bases with no gene match: 9. The CDR3 DNA sequence: TGCGCCAGCAGCTTCCGGACTAGCGGGAGCATCGGGGAGCAGTTCTTC. Translation gives CASSFRTSGSIGEQFF.

The J gene is TRBJ2-1, the V gene TRBV18, with TRBD2 identical over 13 bases. The CDR3 runs 16 residues. The junction had 8 bases not matched to a gene; V was cut back by 6 bases and J by 6 bases. The V gene's germline CDR1 is KGHSH and CDR2 LQKENI. DNA of the CDR3: TGTGCCAGCTCGCAAGGACTAGCGGGAGACCTCAATGAGCAGTTCTTC. Protein product: CASSQGLAGDLNEQFF.

The sample holds a few counts of this clone. The V and J genes are TRBV7-3 and TRBJ2-1, with 12 bases identical to TRBD2. There are 16 residues in the CDR3. CDR1 is SGHTA and CDR2 is FQGTGA in the germline V gene. The V and J ends lost 2 bases and 2 bases, in that order; junction bases with no gene match: 1. CDR3 bases: TGTGCCAGCAGCTTATGGACTAGCGGGACCTACAATGAGCAGTTCTTC. Amino acid sequence: CASSLWTSGTYNEQFF.

This clone was observed a handful of times. The rearrangement links TRBV5-8 to TRBJ2-2; TRBD2 agrees at 14 bases. After removal of 4 bases from V and 4 bases from J, the junction contained 9 bases not matched to a gene. The V gene's germline CDR1 is SGHTS and CDR2 YDEGEE. The CDR3 is 18 amino acids. The CDR3 coding sequence is TGTGCCAGCAGCCTGACCGGGACTAGCGGGAGTGTCACCGGGGAGCTGTTTTTT. This translates into CASSLTGTSGSVTGELFF.

The chain employs TRBV6-5 and TRBJ1-1; 10 bases map to TRBD1. The germline gives CDR1 MNHEY, CDR2 SVGAGI. Germline trimming cut 2 bases from V and 3 bases from J; bases unmatched to any gene: 3. CDR3 length: 15 amino acids. The CDR3 sequence: CASSYGQGGYTEAFF. The CDR3 DNA is TGTGCCAGCAGTTACGGACAGGGGGGATACACTGAAGCTTTCTTT.

The gene calls are TRBV27 and TRBJ2-5; possible D gene TRBD2, 6 bases. Germline lookup yields CDR1 MNHEY and CDR2 SMNVEV (reference sequence). The CDR3 length is 14 residues. V was shortened by 8 bases and J by 12 bases, with 25 bases between the two germline ends. DNA for the CDR3: TGTGCCAGCCGCTTCGCCTTGCTCGCGGGGAAAGAGTACTTC. As protein: CASRFALLAGKEYF.

The V and J genes are TRBV5-1 and TRBJ2-2; 16 bases agree with TRBD2. CDR1 is SGHRS and CDR2 is YFSETQ in the germline V gene. This CDR3 spans 19 amino acids. Trimming took 4 bases from V and 6 from J; bases not matched to a gene: 12. The CDR3 loop is CASSISGTSGRAGAGELFF. The CDR3 DNA sequence: TGCGCCAGCAGCATCTCCGGGACTAGCGGGAGGGCCGGCGCCGGGGAGCTGTTTTTT.

The sample holds one count of this clone. The chain combines TRBV11-3 with TRBJ2-1; 9 bases are a match to TRBD2. The CDR3 is 15 residues long. The germline V gene encodes CDR1 SGHNT and CDR2 YENEEA. V trimming: 4 bases; J trimming: 4 bases; junction bases outside the gene matches: 5. In DNA, the CDR3 is TGTGCCAGCAGCTCCCTTACTAGCGGGTACAATGAGCAGTTCTTC. It codes for CASSSLTSGYNEQFF.

The sample holds one count of this clone. The chain combines TRBV7-3 with TRBJ2-7; possibly TRBD1 for D (5 bases). V was cut by 1 base and J by 6 bases, with 13 bases left in between. Germline V gives CDR1 SGHTA, CDR2 FQGTGA. The CDR3 covers 14 residues. The DNA for the CDR3 is TGTGCCAGCAGCTTAAAAGGGGAACATCCCGAGCAGTACTTC. It specifies CASSLKGEHPEQYF.

This chain links TRBV27 with TRBJ1-1; no definite D call. V gave up 2 bases and J gave up 4 bases, with 8 bases separating them. Germline V gives CDR1 MNHEY, CDR2 SMNVEV (reference sequence). CDR3 length equals 13 residues. CDR3 coding DNA: TGTGCCAGCAGTTTACTTCGGGGCACTGAAGCTTTCTTT. It specifies CASSLLRGTEAFF.

The V gene is TRBV30, the J gene TRBJ2-1, with 13 bases lining up with TRBD2. CDR1 and CDR2 (germline): GTSNPN, SVGIG (reference sequence). The length of the CDR3 is 16 residues. Unmatched junction bases numbered 8, after V lost 1 base and J lost 8 bases. CDR3 nucleotide sequence: TGTGCCTGGAGTGCCACGAGGACTAGCGGGAGTGATGAGCAGTTCTTC. Translating gives CAWSATRTSGSDEQFF.

The CDR3 region is CASSLSLAPYEQFF. The CDR3 region has the DNA TGTGCCAGCAGTTTGTCCCTAGCTCCCTATGAGCAGTTCTTC. The rearrangement uses TRBV28 and TRBJ2-1; a weak D match, TRBD2 (5 bases). The V gene's germline CDR1 is MDHEN and CDR2 SYDVKM. This CDR3 is 14 amino acids long. Trimming removed 3 bases from V and 8 bases from J, with 14 bases in between.

This chain uses TRBV7-8 with TRBJ2-1; D possibly corresponds to TRBD1 (6 bases). CDR3 length: 14 amino acids. Germline-derived CDR1 and CDR2 are SGHVS and FQNEAQ. V lost 6 bases and J lost 6, with 15 bases in between. CDR3 sequence: CASRTGDIGNEQFF. The CDR3 DNA reads TGTGCCAGCAGAACCGGGGACATAGGCAATGAGCAGTTCTTC.

This clone was detected a few times. The V and J genes are TRBV5-4 and TRBJ2-1; unclear D gene. The V gene's germline CDR1 is SGHNT and CDR2 YYREEE (reference sequence). CDR3 length: 13 amino acids. V dropped 0 bases and J dropped 8 bases, with 9 bases sitting between them. CDR3 protein: CASSLAPRYEQFF. Written as DNA, the CDR3 is TGTGCCAGCAGCTTGGCCCCGAGGTATGAGCAGTTCTTC. The variable domain in full, completed from reference TRBV5-4 and TRBJ2-1, reads ETGVTQSPTHLIKTRGQQVTLRCSSQSGHNTVSWYQQALGQGPQFIFQYYREEENGRGNFPPRFSGLQFPNYSSELNVNALELDDSALYLCASSLAPRYEQFFGPGTRLTVL.